The entry below gives a single T cell receptor (beta chain) sequence along with its context. The target antigen is unknown. The CDR3 loop spans 14 amino acids. This specimen comes from a study of OX40 agonist ivuxolimab in advanced cancers. Study overall: The dose of intravenous ivuxolimab that patients received every 2 weeks ranged from 0.01 to 10 mg/kg. Overall study results and limits: Both CD4+ and CD8+ T cell populations in blood had undergone clonal expansion by week 6 at 0.1 to 3.0 mg/kg.

The repertoire was sequenced with immunoSEQ multiplex PCR; TCRdb's copy has only in-frame clones and lacks some. Among about 60,000 clones, almost 95% were seen once, and the ten largest hold approximately 18%. Specimen: CD4+ or CD8+ T cells sorted from blood, collected in a trial of the OX40 agonist ivuxolimab. The sequence derives from an adult with an advanced solid tumor such as melanoma, head and neck, liver or kidney cancer. The chain carries TRBV21-1 and TRBJ1-2; no check of the table's D call, TRBD1, against the DNA was made. TRBV21-1 is recorded as a pseudogene. For the CDR3, the DNA is TGTGCCAGCAGCAAAAATGAGACAGAATATGGCTACACCTTC. Its translation is CASSKNETEYGYTF.